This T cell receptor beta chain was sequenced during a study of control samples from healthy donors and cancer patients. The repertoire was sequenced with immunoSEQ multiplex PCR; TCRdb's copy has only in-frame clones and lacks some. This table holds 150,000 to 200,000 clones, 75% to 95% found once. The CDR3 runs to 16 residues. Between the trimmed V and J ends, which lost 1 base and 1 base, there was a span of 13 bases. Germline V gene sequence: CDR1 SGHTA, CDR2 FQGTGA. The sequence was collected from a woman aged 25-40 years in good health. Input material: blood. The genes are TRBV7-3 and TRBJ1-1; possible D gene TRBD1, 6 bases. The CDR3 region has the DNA TGTGCCAGCAGCTTAATGTCCGGGACAAAGAACACTGAAGCTTTCTTT. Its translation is CASSLMSGTKNTEAFF.